The entry below gives a single TCR beta chain sequence along with its context. Its target is not known. The TCR beta cDNA libraries carried unique molecular identifiers. TCRdb redid the calling of the PCR reads with MiXCR, one entry per CDR3 protein. The table has hundreds of thousands of distinct CDR3 sequences, roughly 45% seen once. The data derive from a study of post-analysis software for immune sequencing data. Looked up from germline, CDR1 is SGHTA and CDR2 is FQGNSA. This CDR3 has 15 amino acids. V was pared by 1 base and J by 4 bases, with 13 bases between. Findings of the study overall: Roughly five TRBV segments appeared more often in patients than in controls, and TRBV5-6, TRBV5-1 and TRBV20-1 were among these.

The sample comprised blood. V gene TRBV7-2 combines with J gene TRBJ1-2; D unresolved. The clonotype was recovered from a girl aged 10-17 years with multiple sclerosis. CDR3: CASSLVMGHAYGYTF. The CDR3 DNA is TGTGCCAGCAGCTTAGTGATGGGTCACGCCTATGGCTACACCTTC.